Given below is one T cell receptor beta chain in context. What it binds is unknown. This sample was included in a study of T cells in Graves' hyperthyroidism and ophthalmopathy. What was amplified from RNA transcripts were TCR beta CDR3 regions. With the HTBI primer set, the TCR CDR3 went through a first round of RT-PCR. TCRdb ran MiXCR on the multiplex PCR reads and lists one entry per CDR3 protein. The sample shows about 770,000 distinct CDR3 sequences, around 20% of them seen only once. Not enrolled were patients with uncontrolled infection, other autoimmune disease, pregnancy or lactation. The diagnoses drew upon clinical symptoms, serum thyroxine and TRAb, thyroid ultrasound and orbital computed tomography. V lost 4 bases, J lost 4 bases, and 13 bases stayed unmatched. Germline assignment: CDR1 MGHRA and CDR2 YSYEKL. CDR3 length: 17 amino acids. Broader study findings: Most clonotypes expanded in thyroid above 0.001 were likewise present in blood.

The chain links TRBV4-1 to TRBJ1-1; 9 bases are shared with TRBD1. This TCR derives from a woman in her fifties or sixties with Graves' hyperthyroidism that later progressed to Graves' ophthalmopathy. Sequencing was done on a sample of blood. CDR3 bases: TGCGCCAGCAGCCCGACTCCGGGACAGGGTTTTGGCACTGAAGCTTTCTTT. Its protein is CASSPTPGQGFGTEAFF.